This T cell receptor beta chain was identified during a study of blood T cells in healthy people across ages. A second roughly 7 to 11 cycle PCR used barcoded and J-beta primers. TCRdb redid the calling of the 5' RACE reads with MiXCR, one entry per CDR3 protein. The profile covers about 1.6 million distinct CDR3 sequences, with around 35% appearing a single time and about 10% taken by the ten largest. Germline assignment: CDR1 GTSNPN and CDR2 SVGIG (reference sequence). CDR3 length equals 17 residues. Trimming pared 3 bases from V and 1 base from J, leaving 20 bases between. The sample holds a few counts of this clonotype.

This sequence was found in a woman aged 25-40 years in good health. The sample consisted of blood. The chain is built from TRBV30 and TRBJ2-3; D gene ambiguous. CDR3 in DNA: TGTGCCTGGAGCCGGAGTTGGGTGGTTGAGCGCACAGATACGCAGTATTTT. It yields the protein CAWSRSWVVERTDTQYF.